Here is one T cell receptor beta chain with its context. These data come from a study of blood T cell repertoires in COVID-19. Study information: COVID-19 samples collected from the United States, Italy and Spain covered acute and convalescent phases. T cells, B-cell-depleted T cells, or PBMCs provided the cDNA or gDNA that served as material.

Per the germline V gene, CDR1 is MNHEY and CDR2 is SVGEGT. After removal of 2 bases from V and 0 bases from J, the junction contained 7 bases not matched to a gene. The CDR3 is made up of 16 amino acids. Assignments of participants to cohorts depended upon their own reported clinical history. As handled by the study authors: Estimation of nucleated cell counts relied on the amplification of reference gene primers. Generated by immunoSEQ multiplex PCR, the TCRdb table keeps only in-frame clones and is missing some. V and J calls and clone size come straight from that table; D and trimming were deduced from the DNA. Altogether about 240,000 clones are present, 80% to 90% being singletons, with the ten largest covering 3.5% to 4%.

Sequencing was carried out using PBMCs or T cells enriched from blood (not recorded which). The receptor was derived from a woman between 40 and 50 years old who had been exposed to COVID-19. This chain joins TRBV6-2 or TRBV6-3 and TRBJ2-7; 7 bases match TRBD2. This CDR3 is CASSYATSSSSYEQYF. CDR3 DNA: TGTGCCAGCAGTTACGCGACTAGCTCGAGCTCCTACGAGCAGTACTTC.